Sequencing of this T cell receptor (beta chain) was carried out in a study of blood T cell repertoires in COVID-19. Across the whole study: Samples came from the United States, Italy and Spain, spanning acute and convalescent COVID-19. T cells, B-cell-depleted T cells, or PBMCs provided the cDNA or gDNA that served as material.

Profiling relied on immunoSEQ multiplex PCR, and the TCRdb table lists in-frame clones only, not all of them. This sample yields about 370,000 clones, of which nearly 90% are seen a single time; about 6.5% belongs to the top ten. Germline V lookup: CDR1 MNHEY, CDR2 SVGAGI. There are 15 residues in the CDR3. After removal of 5 bases from V and 0 bases from J, the junction contained 4 bases not matched to a gene. This TCR derives from a man between 18 and 35 years old with active or convalescent COVID-19. The sample consisted of peripheral blood. This chain uses TRBV6-5 with TRBJ1-5; TRBD1 matches 7 bases. The CDR3 loop is CASSRDSYSNQPQHF. The CDR3 DNA follows: TGTGCCAGCAGTCGGGACAGTTATAGCAATCAGCCCCAGCATTTT.